The subject of this entry is one T cell receptor (beta chain). Assay used: immunoSEQ multiplex PCR; TCRdb lists only in-frame clones, some missing. The sample contains more than 85,000 clones, more than 75% of which appear only once. This sample was taken from a study of blood T cell repertoires in COVID-19. Sample: peripheral blood. The TCR sequence derives from a human donor in a cohort sampled during active COVID-19.

CDR3 sequence reads: CASRETGVNQPQHF. As DNA, the CDR3 is TGTGCCAGCAGGGAGACAGGGGTGAATCAGCCCCAGCATTTT. The chain recombines TRBV6-5 with TRBJ1-5; 8 bases are a match to TRBD1. The germline V gene has CDR1 MNHEY and CDR2 SVGAGI. The V and J ends lost 6 bases and 4 bases, in that order; junction bases with no gene match: 5. The CDR3 runs 14 residues.